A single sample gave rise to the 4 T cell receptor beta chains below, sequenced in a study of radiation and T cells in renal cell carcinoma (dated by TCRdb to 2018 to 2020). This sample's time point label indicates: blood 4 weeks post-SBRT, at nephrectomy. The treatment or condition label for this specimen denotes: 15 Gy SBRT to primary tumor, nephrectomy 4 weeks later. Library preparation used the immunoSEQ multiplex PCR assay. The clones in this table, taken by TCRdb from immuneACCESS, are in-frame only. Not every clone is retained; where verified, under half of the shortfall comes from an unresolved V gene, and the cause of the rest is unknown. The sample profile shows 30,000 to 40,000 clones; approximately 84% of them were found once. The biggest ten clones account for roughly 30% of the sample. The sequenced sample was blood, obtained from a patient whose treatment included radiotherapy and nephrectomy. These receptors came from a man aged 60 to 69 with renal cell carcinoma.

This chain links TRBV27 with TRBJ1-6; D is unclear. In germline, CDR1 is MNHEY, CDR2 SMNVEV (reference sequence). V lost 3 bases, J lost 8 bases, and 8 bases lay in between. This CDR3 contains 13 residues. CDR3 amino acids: CASSLIGDSPLHF. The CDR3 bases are TGTGCCAGCAGTTTGATCGGGGATTCACCCCTCCACTTT.

The CDR3 here is CASSLAGTPLSYEQYF. For the CDR3, the DNA is TGTGCCAGCAGCTTAGCCGGGACTCCACTCTCCTACGAGCAGTACTTC. The rearrangement joins TRBV5-8 to TRBJ2-7, with D perhaps TRBD2 (6 bases). Germline lookup yields CDR1 SGHTS and CDR2 YDEGEE. The CDR3 spans 16 residues. V lost 2 bases, J lost 0 bases, and 15 bases lay in between.

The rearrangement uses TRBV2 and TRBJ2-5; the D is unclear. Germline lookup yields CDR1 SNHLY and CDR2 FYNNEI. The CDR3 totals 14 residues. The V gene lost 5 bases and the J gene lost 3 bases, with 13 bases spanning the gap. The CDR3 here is CASSWTGSEETQYF. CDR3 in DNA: TGTGCCAGCAGTTGGACCGGGTCAGAAGAGACCCAGTACTTC. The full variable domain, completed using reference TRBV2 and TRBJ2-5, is EPEVTQTPSHQVTQMGQEVILRCVPISNHLYFYWYRQILGQKVEFLVSFYNNEISEKSEIFDDQFSVERPDGSNFTLKIRSTKLEDSAMYFCASSWTGSEETQYFGPGTRLLVL.

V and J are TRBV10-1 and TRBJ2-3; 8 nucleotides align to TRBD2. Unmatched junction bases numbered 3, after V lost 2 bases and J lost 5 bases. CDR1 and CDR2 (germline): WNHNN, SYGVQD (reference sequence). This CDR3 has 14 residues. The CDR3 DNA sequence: TGCGCCAGCAGTGAGGAGCTAGCGGGAGATACGCAGTATTTT. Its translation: CASSEELAGDTQYF.